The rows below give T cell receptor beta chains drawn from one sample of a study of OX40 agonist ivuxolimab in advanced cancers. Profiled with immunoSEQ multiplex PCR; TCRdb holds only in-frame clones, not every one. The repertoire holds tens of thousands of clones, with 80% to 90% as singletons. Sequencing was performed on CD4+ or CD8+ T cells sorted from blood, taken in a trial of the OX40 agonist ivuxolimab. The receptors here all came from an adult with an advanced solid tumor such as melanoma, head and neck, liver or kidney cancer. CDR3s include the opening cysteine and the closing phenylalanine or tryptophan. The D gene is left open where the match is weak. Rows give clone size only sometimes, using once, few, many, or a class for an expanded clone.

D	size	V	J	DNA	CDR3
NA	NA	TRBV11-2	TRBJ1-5	TGTGCCAGCAGCTTAGGGTCGAACAGGGGCAATCAGCCCCAGCATTTT	CASSLGSNRGNQPQHF
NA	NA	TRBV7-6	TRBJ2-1	TGTGCCAGCAGCGTGGCGCAGGATTACAATGAGCAGTTCTTC	CASSVAQDYNEQFF
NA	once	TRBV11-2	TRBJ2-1	TGTGCCAGCAGCTTGATAGCAGGCTACAATGAGCAGTTCTTC	CASSLIAGYNEQFF
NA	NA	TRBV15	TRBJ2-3	TGTGCCACCAGCAGGGGACCGAACAGGGACTCTAGCACAGATACGCAGTATTTT	CATSRGPNRDSSTDTQYF
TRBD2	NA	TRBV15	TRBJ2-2	TGTGCCACCAGCACCTTAGCGGGGCTGAACACCGGGGAGCTGTTTTTT	CATSTLAGLNTGELFF
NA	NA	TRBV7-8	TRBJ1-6	TGTGCCAGCAGCTTAGTTGTACAGCCTTATAATTCACCCCTCCACTTT	CASSLVVQPYNSPLHF
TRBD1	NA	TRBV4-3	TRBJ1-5	TGCGCCAGCAGTCGAACAACAGGGGTTAATCAGCCCCAGCATTTT	CASSRTTGVNQPQHF
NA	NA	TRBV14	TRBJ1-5	TGTGCCAGCAGCCAAGGTCGAAATCAGCCCCAGCATTTT	CASSQGRNQPQHF
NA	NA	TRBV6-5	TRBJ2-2	TGTGCCAGCAGCCCGAAATGGAACACCGGGGAGCTGTTTTTT	CASSPKWNTGELFF
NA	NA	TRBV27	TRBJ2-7	TGTGCCAGCAGTTTTCGCGATGGGAAGAACGAGCAGTACTTC	CASSFRDGKNEQYF
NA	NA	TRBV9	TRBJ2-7	TGTGCCAGCAGCCCCGCAGGGTTTTACGAGCAGTACTTC	CASSPAGFYEQYF
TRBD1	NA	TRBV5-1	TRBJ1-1	TGCGCCAGCAGCTTGGTAGGGACAGGCGGTGGCACTGAAGCTTTCTTT	CASSLVGTGGGTEAFF
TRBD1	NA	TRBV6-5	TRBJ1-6	TGTGCCAGCACTAACGGGGTGGACAGGACATCACCCCTCCACTTT	CASTNGVDRTSPLHF
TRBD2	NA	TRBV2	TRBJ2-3	TGTGCCAGCAGGGAGGGAGGGGGCACAGATACGCAGTATTTT	CASREGGGTDTQYF
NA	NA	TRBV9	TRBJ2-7	TGTGCCAGCAGCCTCGGGGACGAGCAGTACTTC	CASSLGDEQYF
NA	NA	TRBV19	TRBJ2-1	TGTGCCAGTAGTATAACATCCTACAATGAGCAGTTCTTC	CASSITSYNEQFF
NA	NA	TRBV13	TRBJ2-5	TGTGCCAGCAGCTTAGGGCCTTCCGAGGAGACCCAGTACTTC	CASSLGPSEETQYF
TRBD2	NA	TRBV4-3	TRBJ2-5	TGCGCCAGCAGCCAAGAGCGGAGCGGGGGCGGGGAGACCCAGTACTTC	CASSQERSGGGETQYF
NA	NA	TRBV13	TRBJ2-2	TGTGCCAGCAGCTTAGGCCGCTCCCCCGGGGAGCTGTTTTTT	CASSLGRSPGELFF
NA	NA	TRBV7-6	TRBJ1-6	TGTGCCAGCAGCTTCCAGGGATCGTATAATTCACCCCTCCACTTT	CASSFQGSYNSPLHF
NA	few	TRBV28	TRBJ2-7	TGTGCCAGCAGTTCAGGGCCCGAGCAGTACTTC	CASSSGPEQYF
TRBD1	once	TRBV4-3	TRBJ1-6	TGCGCCAGCAGCCAAGCGGGACAGTATAATTCACCCCTCCACTTT	CASSQAGQYNSPLHF
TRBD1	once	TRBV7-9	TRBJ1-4	TGTGCCAGCAGTGACAGGGCGACTAATGAAAAACTGTTTTTT	CASSDRATNEKLFF
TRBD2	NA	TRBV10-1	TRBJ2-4	TGCGCCAGCAGTTGGACTAGCGGGGGATTCAAAAACATTCAGTACTTC	CASSWTSGGFKNIQYF
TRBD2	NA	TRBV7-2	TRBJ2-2	TGTGCCAGCAGCCCGGGGGGGACGCCCACCGGGGAGCTGTTTTTT	CASSPGGTPTGELFF
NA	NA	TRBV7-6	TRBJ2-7	TGTGCCAGCAGCTTAGGGGGGGACAGTTCCTACGAGCAGTACTTC	CASSLGGDSSYEQYF
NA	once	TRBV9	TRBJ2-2	TGTGCCAGCAGCTTAGGGGGTCAGGCGAACACCGGGGAGCTGTTTTTT	CASSLGGQANTGELFF
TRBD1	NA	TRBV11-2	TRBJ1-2	TGTGCCAGCAGCTTAGGAGGGGGCGCTGTCAGCTATGGCTACACCTTC	CASSLGGGAVSYGYTF
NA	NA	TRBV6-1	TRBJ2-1	TGTGCCAGCAGTGAAGGTTCGGTCTTCAATGAGCAGTTCTTC	CASSEGSVFNEQFF
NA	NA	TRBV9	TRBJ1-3	TGTGCCAGCAGCGGAGGGGGGGCGCGTGGAAACACCATATATTTT	CASSGGGARGNTIYF
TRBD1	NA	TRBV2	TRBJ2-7	TGTGCCAGCACGAAGCCCCCGGGGACAGGGGGCAGAGATAATTCGTACGAGCAGTACTTC	CASTKPPGTGGRDNSYEQYF
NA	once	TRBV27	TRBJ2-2	TGTGCCAGCAGTTTGGGGAACACCGGGGAGCTGTTTTTT	CASSLGNTGELFF
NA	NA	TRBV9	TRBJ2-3	TGTGCCAGCAGCTCTCTCATGGGCGGGGGCCCTCCGAGCACAGATACGCAGTATTTT	CASSSLMGGGPPSTDTQYF
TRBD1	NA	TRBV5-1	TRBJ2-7	TGCGCCAGCAGCTTAACGACAGGGTACGAGCAGTACTTC	CASSLTTGYEQYF
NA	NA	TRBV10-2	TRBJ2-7	TGCGCCAGCAGTGAGAAGGGCCTGGGCTACGAGCAGTACTTC	CASSEKGLGYEQYF
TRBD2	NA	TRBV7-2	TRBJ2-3	TGTGCCAGCAGCTTGGGACTAGCGGTGGGGGAAGCGCAGTATTTT	CASSLGLAVGEAQYF
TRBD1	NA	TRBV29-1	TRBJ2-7	TGCAGCGTAGAGACAGGGGGCTCCTACGAGCAGTACTTC	CSVETGGSYEQYF
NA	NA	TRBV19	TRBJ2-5	TGTGCCAGTAGTATGACCGGCGGGATTCAAGAGACCCAGTACTTC	CASSMTGGIQETQYF
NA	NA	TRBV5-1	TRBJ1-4	TGCGCCAGCAGCTTGGGTGAAAAACTGTTTTTT	CASSLGEKLFF
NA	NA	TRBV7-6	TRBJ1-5	TGTGCCAGCAGCTTAGCTGGGGGGGGAAATAGCAATCAGCCCCAGCATTTT	CASSLAGGGNSNQPQHF
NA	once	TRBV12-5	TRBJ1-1	TGTGCTAGTGGTTTGGGAGGGTCGGGCACTGAAGCTTTCTTT	CASGLGGSGTEAFF
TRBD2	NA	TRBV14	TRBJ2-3	TGTGCCAGCAGCCTCTACGGGGGGGCCATAGATACGCAGTATTTT	CASSLYGGAIDTQYF
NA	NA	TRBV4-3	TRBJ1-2	TGCGCCAGCAGCCAAGATATTCAGGGCTCCTATGGCTACACCTTC	CASSQDIQGSYGYTF
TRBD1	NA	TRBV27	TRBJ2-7	TGTGCCAGCAGTTTACCGGGACAGAGCTCCTACGAGCAGTACTTC	CASSLPGQSSYEQYF